The clone carrying this T cell receptor (beta chain) has more than one count but fewer than ten. Its antigen is not known. Gene names follow the mouse nomenclature. The missing CDR3 end, 4 residues past where the read stops, is filled in from the germline J gene. The record originates from a study of CD8+ T cells in alopecia areata. Study-wide context: Donors of skin were C3H/HeJ mice aged roughly 6-13 months with spontaneous alopecia, and recipients were approximately 7-11-week-old female C3H/HeJ mice.

The germline gives CDR1 NSQYPW, CDR2 LRSPGD (reference sequence). Trimming removed 0 bases at V and 0 bases at J, with 8 bases between. The length of the CDR3 is 16 residues. cDNA serving as the sequencing template came from extracted, reverse transcribed RNA. Using immunoSEQ multiplex PCR, the repertoire was profiled, and TCRdb retains in-frame clones only, with some absent. Sampling found around 100,000 clones, none seen once. Study findings and constraints: Scalp samples also contribute reads from the resident alphabeta T cells found in normal skin. In patients, TCRs were shared less clearly than in mice, and HLA may possibly be involved.

The sequence was collected from a C3H/HeJ mouse with alopecia areata. For this mouse line, the MHC haplotype is H2-k. The chain employs TRBV1 and TRBJ2-2; D not resolved. Sample: lesional skin. The CDR3 bases that were read are TGCACCTGCAGTGCAGATCTGTCCTCAAACACCGGG. Translating it yields CTCSADLSSNTG. The CDR3 reads in full as CTCSADLSSNTGQLYF.